Given below is one T cell receptor beta chain in context. Additional DNA sequences in this sample encode the identical CDR3. Data came from immunoSEQ multiplex PCR; TCRdb stores just in-frame clones and leaves some out. The sample lists about 200,000 clones; less than 90% were seen once. This record comes from a study of blood T cell repertoires in COVID-19. The CDR3 runs 13 residues. Losses at the gene ends were 5 bases for V and 3 bases for J; bases not matched to a gene: 1. The sample taken for sequencing was PBMCs or T cells enriched from blood (not recorded which). The sequence was collected from a young woman who had been exposed to COVID-19. The rearrangement uses TRBV12-3 or TRBV12-4 and TRBJ1-1; 9 bases are a match to TRBD1. The CDR3 loop is CASSRDRDTEAFF. The CDR3 DNA reads as TGTGCCAGCAGTAGGGACAGGGACACTGAAGCTTTCTTT.